Listed here are 8 T cell receptor beta chains from one sample, sequenced in a study of blood T cell repertoires in COVID-19. The data were produced by immunoSEQ multiplex PCR, yet TCRdb's version contains in-frame clones alone and is incomplete. In the table there are about 260,000 clones, approximately 89% of which are singletons. Sequencing was performed on PBMCs or T cells enriched from blood (not recorded which). These receptors came from a woman aged 40 to 49 who had been exposed to COVID-19.

The chain employs TRBV7-6 and TRBJ2-5; 8 bases are a match to TRBD1. The V segment lost 1 base and the J segment 5 bases; nucleotides outside the gene matches: 9. This CDR3 region has 16 residues. CDR1 and CDR2 from the germline V gene are SGHVS and FNYEAQ. The DNA for the CDR3 is TGTGCCAGCAGCTTAGTACCGAGACAGGGGTCGGAGACCCAGTACTTC. It translates to CASSLVPRQGSETQYF.

V and J are TRBV28 and TRBJ2-7; no reliable D call. CDR3 length: 14 amino acids. Trimming pared 4 bases from V and 0 bases from J, leaving 10 bases between. Germline V CDR1 and CDR2: MDHEN, SYDVKM. The CDR3: CASSSPPDSYEQYF. The DNA for the CDR3 is TGTGCCAGCAGTTCCCCCCCAGACTCCTACGAGCAGTACTTC.

This clone was counted a few times. This chain joins TRBV6-2 or TRBV6-3 and TRBJ1-5; tentative D call: TRBD1 (5 bases). CDR1 is MNHEY, CDR2 SVGEGT, per germline. V was pared by 5 bases and J by 4 bases, with 9 bases between. This CDR3 is 13 amino acids long. CDR3: CASSTPGNQPQHF. CDR3 DNA sequence: TGTGCCAGCAGTACGCCAGGGAATCAGCCCCAGCATTTT.

V and J are TRBV4-1 and TRBJ1-5; D remains ambiguous. CDR3 length: 13 residues. The V and J ends lost 5 bases and 2 bases respectively, with 7 bases between them. The germline gives CDR1 MGHRA, CDR2 YSYEKL. This CDR3 reads CASSVPGNQPQHF. The CDR3 DNA reads TGCGCCAGCAGCGTACCGGGCAATCAGCCCCAGCATTTT.

The V gene is TRBV24-1, the J gene TRBJ2-1; 8 positions agree with TRBD1. The CDR3 covers 14 residues. V lost 7 bases, J lost 5 bases, and 6 bases stayed unmatched. Germline V gene lookup returns CDR1 KGHDR and CDR2 SFDVKD. The CDR3 protein is CATSRAGGNNEQFF. The CDR3, as DNA: TGTGCCACCAGCCGGGCAGGGGGCAACAATGAGCAGTTCTTC.

The chain uses TRBV27 and TRBJ2-7; 9 bases are a match to TRBD1. The CDR3 runs to 14 residues. CDR1 is MNHEY, CDR2 SMNVEV, per germline (reference sequence). After removal of 5 bases from V and 6 bases from J, the junction contained 8 bases not matched to a gene. For the CDR3, the DNA is TGTGCCAGCAGTCTCGACAGGGGGAGCTCCGAGCAGTACTTC. Protein: CASSLDRGSSEQYF.

The chain recombines TRBV12-3 or TRBV12-4 with TRBJ1-1; D call uncertain. The CDR3 contains 11 residues. The V gene lost 5 bases and the J gene lost 9 bases, with 10 bases spanning the gap. The CDR3 nucleotides are TGTGCCAGCAGTATCTCGAACAAAGCTTTCTTT. Its protein product is CASSISNKAFF.

The chain recombines TRBV28 with TRBJ1-1; 7 bases are shared with TRBD1. Germline-derived CDR1 and CDR2 are MDHEN and SYDVKM. The CDR3 spans 13 residues. The V segment lost 5 bases and the J segment 7 bases; nucleotides outside the gene matches: 7. The CDR3 DNA reads as TGTGCCAGCAGTGCTTATGGACAGGATGAAGCTTTCTTT. Translated, it gives CASSAYGQDEAFF.